This T cell receptor beta chain was found in a study of blood T cell repertoires in COVID-19. Produced via immunoSEQ multiplex PCR; TCRdb's table is partial and in-frame only. The data hold about 280,000 clones, with 65% to 90% observed a single time. Germline lookup yields CDR1 SGHNT and CDR2 YYREEE (reference sequence). V lost 3 bases, J lost 5 bases, and 10 bases stayed unmatched. CDR3 length: 15 amino acids. Sequencing was carried out using peripheral blood. This clonotype originated in a human donor in a cohort sampled during active COVID-19. This chain uses TRBV5-4 with TRBJ1-1, with TRBD1 matching over 7 bases. CDR3 amino acids: CASSSQTGRRTEAFF. Written as DNA, the CDR3 is TGTGCCAGCAGCTCGCAGACAGGGCGGCGGACTGAAGCTTTCTTT. The variable domain in full, completed from reference TRBV5-4 and TRBJ1-1, reads ETGVTQSPTHLIKTRGQQVTLRCSSQSGHNTVSWYQQALGQGPQFIFQYYREEENGRGNFPPRFSGLQFPNYSSELNVNALELDDSALYLCASSSQTGRRTEAFFGQGTRLTVV.